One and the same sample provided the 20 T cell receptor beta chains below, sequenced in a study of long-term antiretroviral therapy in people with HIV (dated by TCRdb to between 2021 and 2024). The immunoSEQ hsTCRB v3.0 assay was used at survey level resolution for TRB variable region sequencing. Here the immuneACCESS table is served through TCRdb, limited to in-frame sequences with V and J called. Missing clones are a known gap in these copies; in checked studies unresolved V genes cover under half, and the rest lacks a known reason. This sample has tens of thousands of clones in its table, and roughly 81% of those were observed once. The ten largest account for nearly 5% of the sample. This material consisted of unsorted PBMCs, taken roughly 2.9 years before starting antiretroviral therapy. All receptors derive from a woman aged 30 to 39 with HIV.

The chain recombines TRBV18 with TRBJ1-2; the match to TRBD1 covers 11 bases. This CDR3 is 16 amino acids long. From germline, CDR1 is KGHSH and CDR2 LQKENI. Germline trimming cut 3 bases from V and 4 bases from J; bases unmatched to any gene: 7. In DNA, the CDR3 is TGTGCCAGCTCACCTGAGGGGACAGGGGGGACCTATGGCTACACCTTC. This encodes CASSPEGTGGTYGYTF.

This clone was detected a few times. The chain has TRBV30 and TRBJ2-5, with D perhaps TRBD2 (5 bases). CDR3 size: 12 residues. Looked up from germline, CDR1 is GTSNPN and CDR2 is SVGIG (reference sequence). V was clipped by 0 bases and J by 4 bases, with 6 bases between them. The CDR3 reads CAWSVRGETQYF. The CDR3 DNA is TGTGCCTGGAGTGTACGGGGAGAGACCCAGTACTTC.

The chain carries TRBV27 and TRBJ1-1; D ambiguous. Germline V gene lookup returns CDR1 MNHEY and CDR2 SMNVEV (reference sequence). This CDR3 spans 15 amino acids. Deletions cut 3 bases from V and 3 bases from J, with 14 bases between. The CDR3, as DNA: TGTGCCAGCAGTTTTAAGGGTTTGAGGGACACTGAAGCTTTCTTT. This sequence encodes CASSFKGLRDTEAFF.

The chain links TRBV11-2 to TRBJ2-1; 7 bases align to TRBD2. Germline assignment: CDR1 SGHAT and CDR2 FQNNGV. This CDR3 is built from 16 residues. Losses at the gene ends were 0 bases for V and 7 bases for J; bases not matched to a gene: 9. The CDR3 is CASSLDQSGVPNEQFF. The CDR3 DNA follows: TGTGCCAGCAGCTTAGATCAGAGCGGGGTGCCGAATGAGCAGTTCTTC.

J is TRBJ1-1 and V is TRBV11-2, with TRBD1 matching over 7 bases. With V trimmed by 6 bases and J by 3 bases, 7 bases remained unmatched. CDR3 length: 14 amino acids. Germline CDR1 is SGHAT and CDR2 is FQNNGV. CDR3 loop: CASSPTGVDTEAFF. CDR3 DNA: TGTGCCAGCAGTCCTACAGGGGTAGACACTGAAGCTTTCTTT.

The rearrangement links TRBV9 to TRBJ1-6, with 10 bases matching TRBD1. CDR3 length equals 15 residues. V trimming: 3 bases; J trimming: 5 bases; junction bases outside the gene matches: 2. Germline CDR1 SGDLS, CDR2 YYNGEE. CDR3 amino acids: CASSAGTGDNSPLHF. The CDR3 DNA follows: TGTGCCAGCAGCGCAGGGACAGGGGATAATTCACCCCTCCACTTT.

The CDR3 nucleotides read TGTGCCAGCAGCTTTGAGGGTAGCACAGATACGCAGTATTTT. Residues: CASSFEGSTDTQYF. The J gene is TRBJ2-3, the V gene TRBV7-3, with D perhaps TRBD2 (5 bases). The CDR3 totals 14 residues. Germline V gene sequence: CDR1 SGHTA, CDR2 FQGTGA. V lost 3 bases and J 0 bases, leaving 7 bases between the germline ends.

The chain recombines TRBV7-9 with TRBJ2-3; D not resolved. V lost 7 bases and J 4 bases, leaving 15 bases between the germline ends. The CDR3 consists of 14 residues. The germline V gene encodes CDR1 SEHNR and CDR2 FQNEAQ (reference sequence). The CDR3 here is CASILGSSADTQYF. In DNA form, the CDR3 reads TGTGCCAGCATTTTAGGGTCGTCGGCAGATACGCAGTATTTT.

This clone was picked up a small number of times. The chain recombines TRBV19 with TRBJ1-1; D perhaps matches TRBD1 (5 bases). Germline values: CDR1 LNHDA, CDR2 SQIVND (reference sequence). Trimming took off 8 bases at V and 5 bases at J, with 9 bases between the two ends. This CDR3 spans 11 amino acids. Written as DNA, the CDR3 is TGTGCCAGTCAGAAGGGGACTGAAGCTTTCTTT. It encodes CASQKGTEAFF.

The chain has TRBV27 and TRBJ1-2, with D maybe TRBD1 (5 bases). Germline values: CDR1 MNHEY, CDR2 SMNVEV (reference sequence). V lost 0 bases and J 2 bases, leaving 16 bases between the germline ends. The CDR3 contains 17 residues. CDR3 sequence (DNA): TGTGCCAGCAGTTTATCGATTGCACAGGCTACAAACTATGGCTACACCTTC. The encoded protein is CASSLSIAQATNYGYTF.

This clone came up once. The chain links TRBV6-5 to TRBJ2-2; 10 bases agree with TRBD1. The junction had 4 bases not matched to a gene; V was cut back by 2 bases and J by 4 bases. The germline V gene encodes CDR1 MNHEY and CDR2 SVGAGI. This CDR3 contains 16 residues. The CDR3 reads CASSYRQGAVTGELFF. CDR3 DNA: TGTGCCAGCAGTTACCGACAGGGGGCCGTCACCGGGGAGCTGTTTTTT.

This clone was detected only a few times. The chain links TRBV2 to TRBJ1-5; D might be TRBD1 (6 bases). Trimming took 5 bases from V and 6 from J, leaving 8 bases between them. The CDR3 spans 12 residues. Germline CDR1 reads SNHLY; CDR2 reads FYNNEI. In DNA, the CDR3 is TGTGCCAGCAGTACACAGGGTCAGCCCCAGCATTTT. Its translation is CASSTQGQPQHF.

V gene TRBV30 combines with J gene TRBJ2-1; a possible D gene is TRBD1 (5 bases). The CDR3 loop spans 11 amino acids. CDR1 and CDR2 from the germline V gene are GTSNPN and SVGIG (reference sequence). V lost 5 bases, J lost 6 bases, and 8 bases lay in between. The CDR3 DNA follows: TGTGCCTGGCAAGGGGTCAATGAGCAGTTCTTC. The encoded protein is CAWQGVNEQFF.

The CDR3 loop is CASDGQGNSPLHF. CDR3 DNA sequence: TGTGCCAGCGACGGCCAAGGAAATTCACCCCTCCACTTT. This chain uses TRBV28 with TRBJ1-6, with no clear D. CDR3 length: 13 amino acids. Germline CDR1 reads MDHEN; CDR2 reads SYDVKM. V lost 8 bases and J 7 bases, leaving 12 bases between the germline ends.

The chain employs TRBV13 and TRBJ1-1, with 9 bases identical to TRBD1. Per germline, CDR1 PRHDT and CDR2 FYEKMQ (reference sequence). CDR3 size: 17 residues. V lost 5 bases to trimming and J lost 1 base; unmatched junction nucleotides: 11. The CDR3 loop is CASSPRQGDFWNTEAFF. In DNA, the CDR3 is TGTGCCAGCAGCCCGCGACAGGGGGACTTTTGGAACACTGAAGCTTTCTTT.

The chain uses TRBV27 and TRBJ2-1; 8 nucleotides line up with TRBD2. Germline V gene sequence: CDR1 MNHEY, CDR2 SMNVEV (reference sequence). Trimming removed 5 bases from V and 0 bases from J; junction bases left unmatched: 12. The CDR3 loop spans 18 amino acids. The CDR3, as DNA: TGTGCCAGCAGTACCGGGACTAGACAATCTAGCTCCTACAATGAGCAGTTCTTC. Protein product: CASSTGTRQSSSYNEQFF.

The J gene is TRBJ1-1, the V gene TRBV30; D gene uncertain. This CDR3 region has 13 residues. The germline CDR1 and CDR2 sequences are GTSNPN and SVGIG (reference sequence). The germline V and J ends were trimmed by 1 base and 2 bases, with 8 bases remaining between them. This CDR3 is CAWSDGVNTEAFF. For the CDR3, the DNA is TGTGCCTGGAGTGACGGGGTTAACACTGAAGCTTTCTTT.

CDR3 loop: CAWEKGLGTEAFF. In nucleotides, the CDR3 is TGTGCCTGGGAGAAGGGCCTAGGGACTGAAGCTTTCTTT. J is TRBJ1-1 and V is TRBV30; D unresolved. CDR1 and CDR2 (germline): GTSNPN, SVGIG (reference sequence). V shed 5 bases and J shed 5 bases, with 15 bases lying between them. The CDR3 runs 13 residues.

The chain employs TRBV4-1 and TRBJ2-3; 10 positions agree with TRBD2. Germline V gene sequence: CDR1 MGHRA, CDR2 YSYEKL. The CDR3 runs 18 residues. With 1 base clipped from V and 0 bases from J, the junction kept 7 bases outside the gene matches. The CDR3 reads CASSQGTSGSLSTDTQYF. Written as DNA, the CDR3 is TGCGCCAGCAGCCAAGGGACTAGCGGCTCCCTGAGCACAGATACGCAGTATTTT.

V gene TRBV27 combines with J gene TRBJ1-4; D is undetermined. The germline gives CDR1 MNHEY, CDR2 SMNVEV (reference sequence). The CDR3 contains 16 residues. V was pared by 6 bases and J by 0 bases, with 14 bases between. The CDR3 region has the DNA TGTGCCAGCAGGCCCCGAGGCGGAACAACTAATGAAAAACTGTTTTTT. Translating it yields CASRPRGGTTNEKLFF.